The clone carrying this TCR beta chain was observed a few times. The CDR3 contains 13 residues. Trimming shortened V by 2 bases and J by 10 bases, and 12 bases separated the two germline ends. Germline assignment: CDR1 MDHEN and CDR2 SYDVKM. This entry belongs to a study of CD8+ T cells in alopecia areata. Isolated RNA was reverse transcribed into cDNA used as the sequencing template. The repertoire was sequenced with immunoSEQ multiplex PCR; TCRdb's copy has only in-frame clones and lacks some. The data contain about 140,000 clones, approximately 49% of them singletons. The specimen comprised CD4+ T cells sorted from blood, sampled at week 0. This chain joins TRBV28 and TRBJ2-1; D not certain. This TCR was recovered from a human donor with alopecia areata. CDR3 amino acids: CASSLPDTVEQFF. Here the CDR3 DNA reads TGTGCCAGCAGTTTACCCGACACAGTCGAGCAGTTCTTC.